This TCR beta chain comes out of a study of blood T cells in healthy people across ages. The length of the CDR3 is 16 residues. Germline CDR1 and CDR2: LGHNA and YNFKEQ. The V and J ends lost 0 bases and 7 bases respectively, with 18 bases between them. With a J-beta primer mix and a sample-barcoded 5' primer, a second PCR ran about 7 to 11 cycles. A template-switch adaptor with 12 random nucleotides tagged each cDNA molecule. MiXCR, applied by TCRdb to the 5' RACE reads, yields one record per CDR3 protein. The sample has 1 million or so distinct CDR3 sequences, approximately 25% seen once. The data also belong to a second study, concerning T cells of mothers and their children. As that study records: Amplification in the second PCR used the M1S primer, which added sample barcodes and 2-4 random nucleotides. Thymic selection molds TCR recombination output in much the same way for related pairs as for unrelated pairs. Slightly higher, non-significant overlap characterized related mother-child pairs relative to unrelated pairs.

V usage is TRBV4-2 and J usage is TRBJ1-1; TRBD1 might be the D (6 bases). The TCR originated in a girl aged 2 to 10 in good health. Input material: blood. CDR3 residues: CASSQDGGGSLGEAFF. The CDR3 DNA reads as TGTGCCAGCAGCCAAGATGGAGGGGGAAGCCTCGGTGAAGCTTTCTTT.